This T cell receptor (beta chain) was sequenced during a study of T cell responses to AZD1222 COVID-19 vaccine. On the study more broadly: Whether given at about 4 or about 12 weeks, second doses were pooled. Study findings and constraints: Spike-specific TCR breadth and depth both grew after two AZD1222 doses. The donors showed a predominance of white British ancestry and of females, with possible underestimation of clonal diversity. Across the whole spike, CD4 TCRs peaked at regions 160-218 and 743-854.

The germline CDR1 and CDR2 sequences are SGHRS and YFSETQ. V was shortened by 0 bases and J by 4 bases, with 8 bases between the two germline ends. This CDR3 has 13 residues. Method: immunoSEQ multiplex PCR; TCRdb's copy keeps in-frame clones and lacks some. The repertoire has 180,000 or so clones, more than 80% of them found once; the top ten carry about 3%. On this clone: Its antigen is as yet unknown.

This rearrangement joins TRBV5-1 to TRBJ2-7; D is undetermined. Material: peripheral blood, obtained on day 0 of AZD1222 vaccination. The source of this sequence is an adult in good health. CDR3 bases: TGCGCCAGCAGCTTGGAGGCTGGATACGAGCAGTACTTC. Protein product: CASSLEAGYEQYF.